The 5 T cell receptor beta chains reported below all come from one sample, sequenced in a study of T cell responses to AZD1222 COVID-19 vaccine. TCRdb's table, derived via immunoSEQ multiplex PCR, lists solely in-frame clones and lacks some. The table records approximately 140,000 clones, approximately 90% of them present only once. Sequencing used peripheral blood, obtained 28 days after the second AZD1222 dose. Receptor source: an adult who received the AZD1222 COVID-19 vaccine.

The rearrangement uses TRBV10-1 and TRBJ1-5, with D perhaps TRBD1 (5 bases). Per germline, CDR1 WNHNN and CDR2 SYGVQD (reference sequence). This CDR3 region has 15 residues. The ends were cut back, 8 bases at V and 0 bases at J, with 14 bases in the middle. The CDR3 DNA reads TGCGCCAGCCGAAGGGGCGACGATAGCAATCAGCCCCAGCATTTT. It specifies CASRRGDDSNQPQHF.

The rearrangement uses TRBV24-1 and TRBJ2-1; TRBD2 agrees at 11 bases. CDR3 length: 15 amino acids. The V gene end was trimmed by 6 bases and the J gene end by 6 bases; junction bases not matched to a gene: 6. The germline V gene has CDR1 KGHDR and CDR2 SFDVKD. The CDR3 nucleotides are TGTGCCACCAGTAGTAGCGGGGGGGAGGGCAATGAGCAGTTCTTC. It codes for CATSSSGGEGNEQFF.

The V and J genes are TRBV7-2 and TRBJ2-7, with a possible D match to TRBD2 (6 bases). Trimming removed 2 bases at V and 3 bases at J, with 20 bases between. Germline lookup yields CDR1 SGHTA and CDR2 FQGNSA. This CDR3 is built from 17 residues. CDR3 DNA: TGTGCCAGCAGCTTACACTATCCCGGGACTGCCGACTACGAGCAGTACTTC. Residues: CASSLHYPGTADYEQYF. Full variable domain (missing parts from reference TRBV7-2 and TRBJ2-7): GAGVSQSPSNKVTEKGKDVELRCDPISGHTALYWYRQSLGQGLEFLIYFQGNSAPDKSGLPSDRFSAERTGGSVSTLTIQRTQQEDSAVYLCASSLHYPGTADYEQYFGPGTRLTVT.

Turning to this clone: The junction and the germline gene differ at one end; a read error may be behind it. V usage is TRBV3-1 (or the pseudogene TRBV3-2) and J usage is TRBJ2-7, with D perhaps assigned TRBD1 or TRBD2 (5 bases each). Germline V gives CDR1 LGHDT, CDR2 YNNKEL (reference sequence). The CDR3 runs to 14 residues. The chain's CDR3 is CASTQGGRDGEWFF. CDR3 in DNA: TGTGCCAGCACCCAAGGTGGCAGGGACGGAGAATGGTTCTTC.

This chain connects TRBV7-8 to TRBJ2-2, with D possibly being TRBD1 (6 bases). Trimming cost V 1 base and J 7 bases, with 10 bases left between them. The CDR3 is 14 amino acids. Germline V gene lookup returns CDR1 SGHVS and CDR2 FQNEAQ. CDR3 region: CASSLGGQDGELFF. CDR3 coding DNA: TGTGCCAGCAGCTTAGGGGGGCAGGACGGGGAGCTGTTTTTT.